This T cell receptor beta chain was obtained from a study of technical replicates of blood from several donors. Profiled with immunoSEQ multiplex PCR; TCRdb holds only in-frame clones, not every one. Here the sample spans fewer than 90,000 clones, 85% to 95% being singletons. V lost 10 bases to trimming and J lost 6 bases, with 15 bases between them. The CDR3 has 12 amino acids. Germline CDR1 is SNHLY and CDR2 is FYNNEI. The clonotype originates from a human donor in good health. Material: T cells isolated from PBMCs. V is TRBV2 and J is TRBJ1-1; a possible D gene is TRBD1 (5 bases). CDR3 nucleotide sequence: TGTGCCATCCTGGGGCAAGCCCCTGAAGCTTTCTTT. As protein: CAILGQAPEAFF.